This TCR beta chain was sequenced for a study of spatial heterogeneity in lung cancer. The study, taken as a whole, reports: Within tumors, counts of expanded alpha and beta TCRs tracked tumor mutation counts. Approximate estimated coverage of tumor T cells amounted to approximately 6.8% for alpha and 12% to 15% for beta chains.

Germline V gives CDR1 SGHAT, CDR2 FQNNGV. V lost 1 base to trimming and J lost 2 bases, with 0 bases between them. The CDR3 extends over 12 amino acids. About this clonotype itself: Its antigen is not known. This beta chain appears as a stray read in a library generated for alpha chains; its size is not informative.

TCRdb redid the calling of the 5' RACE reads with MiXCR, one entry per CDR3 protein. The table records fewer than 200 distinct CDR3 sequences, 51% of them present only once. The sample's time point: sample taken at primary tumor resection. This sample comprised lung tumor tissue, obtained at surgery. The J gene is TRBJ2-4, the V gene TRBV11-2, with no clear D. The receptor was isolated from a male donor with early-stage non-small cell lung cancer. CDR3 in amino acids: CASSLAKNIQYF. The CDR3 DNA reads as TGTGCCAGCAGCTTAGCCAAAAACATTCAGTACTTC. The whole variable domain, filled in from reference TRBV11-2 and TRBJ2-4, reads EAGVAQSPRYKIIEKRQSVAFWCNPISGHATLYWYQQILGQGPKLLIQFQNNGVVDDSQLPKDRFSAERLKGVDSTLKIQPAKLEDSAVYLCASSLAKNIQYFGAGTRLSVL.